Sequencing of this T cell receptor beta chain was carried out in a study of T cells in Graves' hyperthyroidism and ophthalmopathy. This clonotype turned up a few times. There were TCR beta CDR3 regions amplified from RNA transcripts. An initial round of RT-PCR targeting the TCR CDR3 relied on the HTBI primer set. Using its own MiXCR run on the multiplex PCR reads, TCRdb lists one record per CDR3 protein. This table has approximately 600,000 distinct CDR3 sequences, 13% to 15% appearing once. The CDR3 extends over 14 amino acids. V dropped 4 bases and J dropped 8 bases, with 15 bases sitting between them. From germline, CDR1 is SGHVS and CDR2 FNYEAQ. On the basis of clinical symptoms, serum thyroxine and TRAb, thyroid ultrasound and orbital computed tomography, diagnoses were made. An approximately 10 ml volume of fresh peripheral blood provided the PBMCs.

The chain combines TRBV7-6 with TRBJ2-1, with D uncertain. Sequenced: blood. This receptor was identified in a woman in her late teens or twenties with Graves' ophthalmopathy. The CDR3 sequence: CASSSVLSSDEQFF. CDR3 sequence (DNA): TGTGCCAGCAGCTCTGTTTTGAGTTCGGATGAGCAGTTCTTC.